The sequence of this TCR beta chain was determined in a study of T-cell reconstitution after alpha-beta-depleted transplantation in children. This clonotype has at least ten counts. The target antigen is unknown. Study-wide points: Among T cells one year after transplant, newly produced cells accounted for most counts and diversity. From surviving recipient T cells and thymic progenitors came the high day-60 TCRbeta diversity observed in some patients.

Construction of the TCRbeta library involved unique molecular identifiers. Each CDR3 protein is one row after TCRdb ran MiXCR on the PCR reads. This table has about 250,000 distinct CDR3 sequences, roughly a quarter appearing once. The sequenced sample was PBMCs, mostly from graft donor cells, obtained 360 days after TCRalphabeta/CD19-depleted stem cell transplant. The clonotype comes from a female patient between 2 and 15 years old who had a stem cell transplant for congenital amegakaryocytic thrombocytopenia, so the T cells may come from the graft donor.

CDR3 region: CSVEPSRVNTEAFF. CDR3 nucleotides: TGCAGCGTTGAGCCTTCACGGGTGAACACTGAAGCTTTCTTT. This sequence joins TRBV29-1 and TRBJ1-1; D gene ambiguous. CDR3 size: 14 residues. The V gene's germline CDR1 is SQVTM and CDR2 ANQGSEA. V shed 3 bases and J shed 0 bases, with 11 bases lying between them.